This T cell receptor (beta chain) was sequenced in a study of blood T cell repertoires in COVID-19. In the study overall: COVID-19 samples collected from the United States, Italy and Spain covered acute and convalescent phases. T cells, B-cell-depleted T cells, or PBMCs supplied cDNA or gDNA.

Authors' analysis steps: Counts of nucleated cells, estimated from reference gene primer amplification, were obtained. Some clones are missing from TCRdb's copy, which holds only in-frame ones; the method was immunoSEQ multiplex PCR. Clone size and the V and J calls come from that table; the DNA yielded D and trimming. The sample shows around 300,000 clones, approximately 90% of them seen only once. Germline V lookup: CDR1 MDHEN, CDR2 SYDVKM. The V end lost 11 bases, the J end lost 1 base, and 6 bases lay between the germline ends. The CDR3 sequence is 11 residues long. The participants were between about 18 and 90 years old and came from roughly 25 US areas.

The source material was PBMCs or T cells enriched from blood (not recorded which). This TCR was recovered from a woman aged 40-49 years who had recovered from COVID-19. This rearrangement joins TRBV28 to TRBJ1-3; D is unresolved. The CDR3 nucleotides read TGTGCCGGACTATCTGGAAACACCATATATTTT. This gives the protein CAGLSGNTIYF.